The 25 T cell receptor beta chains reported below all come from one sample, sequenced in a study of cytomegalovirus exposure and HLA in healthy donors. 60 Vbeta and 13 Jbeta primers were used in PCR. Measured with immunoSEQ multiplex PCR; TCRdb has only the in-frame clones, and not every one. The data show some 91,000 clones, about 77% seen once. Source material: PBMCs. These receptors all come from a man aged 40-55 years in good health and CMV-seronegative.

This clone appeared a few times. V gene TRBV27 combines with J gene TRBJ2-3; a weak D match, TRBD2 (7 bases). The CDR3 length is 15 residues. The germline V gene encodes CDR1 MNHEY and CDR2 SMNVEV (reference sequence). V was cut by 1 base and J by 2 bases, with 10 bases left in between. The CDR3 region is CASSLYGGPTDTQYF. The CDR3 DNA follows: TGTGCCAGCAGTTTATACGGGGGGCCCACAGATACGCAGTATTTT.

This clone was observed a few times. This chain joins TRBV2 and TRBJ2-3; TRBD2 is a possible D gene (6 bases). The CDR3 is made up of 14 amino acids. Germline V CDR1 and CDR2: SNHLY, FYNNEI. V was clipped by 6 bases and J by 5 bases, with 15 bases between them. CDR3: CASRGLENLDTQYF. The CDR3 nucleotides read TGTGCCAGCAGGGGACTCGAAAACCTAGATACGCAGTATTTT.

This chain joins TRBV9 and TRBJ2-7, with a tentative D call TRBD2 (5 bases). The V gene lost 0 bases and the J gene lost 0 bases, with 13 bases spanning the gap. The CDR3 consists of 16 residues. CDR1 is SGDLS, CDR2 YYNGEE, per germline. CDR3 protein: CASSVGEFPPSYEQYF. The CDR3 coding sequence is TGTGCCAGCAGCGTAGGGGAGTTTCCCCCCTCCTACGAGCAGTACTTC.

The chain has TRBV5-5 and TRBJ1-5; 11 bases map to TRBD1. Germline CDR1 SGHKS, CDR2 YYEKEE (reference sequence). This CDR3 has 14 residues. The J segment lost 5 bases and the V segment lost 4 bases, leaving 2 bases of the junction unmatched. The CDR3 loop reads CASSVDRGHQPQHF. The CDR3 DNA is TGTGCCAGCAGCGTGGACAGGGGGCATCAGCCCCAGCATTTT.

This clone has more than one count but fewer than ten. The DNA of the CDR3 is TGTGCCAGCAACGAACAGGGGGCCAGCAATCAGCCCCAGCATTTT. This gives the protein CASNEQGASNQPQHF. The rearrangement joins TRBV27 to TRBJ1-5, with TRBD1 identical over 9 bases. CDR1 and CDR2 (germline): MNHEY, SMNVEV (reference sequence). The CDR3 runs to 15 residues. J lost 1 base, V lost 7 bases, and 5 bases had no gene match.

The chain employs TRBV27 and TRBJ2-5, with 9 bases matching TRBD1. The DNA end is a closer match to TRBJ2-7, so the J assignment may be wrong. The CDR3 contains 17 residues. Germline CDR1 MNHEY, CDR2 SMNVEV (reference sequence). The CDR3 is CASRPGQGRFASYEQYF. CDR3 bases: TGTGCCAGCAGACCGGGACAGGGACGGTTCGCCTCCTACGAGCAGTACTTC.

The gene calls are TRBV7-2 and TRBJ2-7, with 7 positions matching TRBD1. Germline V lookup: CDR1 SGHTA, CDR2 FQGNSA. The CDR3 is made up of 15 amino acids. Trimming cost V 5 bases and J 2 bases; bases outside gene matches: 9. CDR3 DNA sequence: TGTGCCAGCAGCCCCGGTCGGGACAGCCCCTACGAGCAGTACTTC. Residues: CASSPGRDSPYEQYF. Together with reference TRBV7-2 and TRBJ2-7, the CDR3 gives the full variable domain: GAGVSQSPSNKVTEKGKDVELRCDPISGHTALYWYRQSLGQGLEFLIYFQGNSAPDKSGLPSDRFSAERTGGSVSTLTIQRTQQEDSAVYLCASSPGRDSPYEQYFGPGTRLTVT.

V and J are TRBV6-1 and TRBJ1-5; no reliable D call. This CDR3 contains 15 residues. Germline V gene sequence: CDR1 MNHNS, CDR2 SASEGT. V was pared by 4 bases and J by 2 bases, with 12 bases between. The CDR3, as DNA: TGTGCCAGCAGTGGGGAGGGATCGGGCAATCAGCCCCAGCATTTT. The encoded protein is CASSGEGSGNQPQHF.

The chain recombines TRBV7-8 with TRBJ1-3; D is undetermined. Trimming took off 5 bases at V and 0 bases at J, with 11 bases between the two ends. The CDR3 totals 15 residues. The germline gives CDR1 SGHVS, CDR2 FQNEAQ. CDR3 DNA: TGTGCCAGCAGCGTAAGGAGAAGCTCTGGAAACACCATATATTTT. Translation gives CASSVRRSSGNTIYF. The complete variable domain, with remaining parts taken from reference TRBV7-8 and TRBJ1-3, reads GAGVSQSPRYKVAKRGQDVALRCDPISGHVSLFWYQQALGQGPEFLTYFQNEAQLDKSGLPSDRFFAERPEGSVSTLKIQRTQQEDSAVYLCASSVRRSSGNTIYFGEGSWLTVV.

This clone was picked up a small number of times. V and J are TRBV10-2 and TRBJ2-3; D unclear. This CDR3 contains 14 residues. Per germline, CDR1 WSHSY and CDR2 SAAADI. V shed 7 bases and J shed 0 bases, with 11 bases lying between them. The CDR3 reads CASTPPTSTDTQYF. CDR3 DNA: TGCGCCAGCACCCCCCCGACTAGCACAGATACGCAGTATTTT.

CDR3 sequence reads: CASSLMRADAPQFF. The CDR3 nucleotides read TGTGCCAGCAGCTTAATGAGGGCAGACGCACCCCAGTTCTTC. The chain couples TRBV7-3 to TRBJ2-1, with D possibly being TRBD2 (5 bases). Germline V gene sequence: CDR1 SGHTA, CDR2 FQGTGA. V lost 1 base, J lost 13 bases, and 17 bases lay in between. The CDR3 spans 14 residues. Full variable domain (rest looked up from reference TRBV7-3 and TRBJ2-1): GAGVSQTPSNKVTEKGKYVELRCDPISGHTALYWYRQSLGQGPEFLIYFQGTGAADDSGLPNDRFFAVRPEGSVSTLKIQRTERGDSAVYLCASSLMRADAPQFFGPGTRLTVL.

The chain has TRBV10-3 and TRBJ2-5; the match to TRBD2 covers 9 bases. The J segment lost 3 bases and the V segment lost 4 bases, leaving 12 bases of the junction unmatched. CDR3 size: 17 residues. The germline V gene encodes CDR1 ENHRY and CDR2 SYGVKD. CDR3: CAISGLAAKGIKETQYF. The CDR3 region has the DNA TGTGCCATCAGTGGACTAGCGGCTAAGGGGATAAAAGAGACCCAGTACTTC.

This clone was detected only a few times. The chain employs TRBV7-8 and TRBJ2-1; D is perhaps TRBD2 (5 bases). This CDR3 region has 14 residues. The V end lost 2 bases, the J end lost 4 bases, and 9 bases lay between the germline ends. CDR1 and CDR2 (germline): SGHVS, FQNEAQ. The CDR3 nucleotides read TGTGCCAGCAGCTTATTGGACTTTTACAATGAGCAGTTCTTC. Translated, it gives CASSLLDFYNEQFF. The variable domain in full, completed from reference TRBV7-8 and TRBJ2-1, reads GAGVSQSPRYKVAKRGQDVALRCDPISGHVSLFWYQQALGQGPEFLTYFQNEAQLDKSGLPSDRFFAERPEGSVSTLKIQRTQQEDSAVYLCASSLLDFYNEQFFGPGTRLTVL.

J is TRBJ2-7 and V is TRBV29-1; the D gene is possibly TRBD2 (5 bases). The CDR3 has 11 residues. Per germline, CDR1 SQVTM and CDR2 ANQGSEA. Trimming cost V 1 base and J 6 bases, with 7 bases left between them. CDR3 loop: CSVEAGGEQYF. CDR3 bases: TGCAGCGTTGAAGCAGGAGGCGAGCAGTACTTC.

This clone was picked up one time. The chain has TRBV2 and TRBJ2-1; weak D call: TRBD2 (5 bases). In germline, CDR1 is SNHLY, CDR2 FYNNEI. Trimming stripped 8 bases from V and 3 bases from J, with 17 bases between. The CDR3 is 15 amino acids. DNA for the CDR3: TGTGCCAGCGCCTTGAGAGGGTCCGACTACAATGAGCAGTTCTTC. Translating it yields CASALRGSDYNEQFF.

This rearrangement joins TRBV2 to TRBJ2-1; 7 nucleotides match TRBD1. J was trimmed by 7 bases and V by 7 bases; bases with no gene match: 7. The CDR3 runs 13 residues. Germline CDR1 reads SNHLY; CDR2 reads FYNNEI. The CDR3 nucleotides read TGTGCCAGCATTAGACAGGGTTCTAATGAGCAGTTCTTC. Translation: CASIRQGSNEQFF.

The rearrangement joins TRBV6-1 to TRBJ2-3; 8 bases align to TRBD2. CDR1 is MNHNS, CDR2 SASEGT, per germline. V lost 6 bases, J lost 1 base, and 6 bases stayed unmatched. The CDR3 covers 15 residues. This chain's CDR3 is CASRFSGMGTDTQYF. The CDR3 nucleotides are TGTGCCAGCAGGTTTAGCGGGATGGGCACAGATACGCAGTATTTT.

This chain connects TRBV28 to TRBJ1-2; TRBD1 matches at 8 bases. Germline CDR1 is MDHEN and CDR2 is SYDVKM. CDR3 length: 16 amino acids. With V trimmed by 5 bases and J by 4 bases, 12 bases remained unmatched. CDR3 nucleotide sequence: TGTGCCAGCAGTAGCACGACAGGGGCTGGAATCTATGGCTACACCTTC. As protein: CASSSTTGAGIYGYTF.

The J gene is TRBJ1-5, the V gene TRBV5-8; no definite D call. Trimming left V 7 bases short and J 0 bases short, with 14 bases between. This CDR3 has 15 amino acids. The germline gives CDR1 SGHTS, CDR2 YDEGEE. CDR3 loop: CASRFAGSSNQPQHF. CDR3 in DNA: TGTGCCAGCCGTTTTGCGGGGTCTAGCAATCAGCCCCAGCATTTT.

The chain joins TRBV30 to TRBJ2-3; 8 nucleotides agree with TRBD2. V lost 0 bases to trimming and J lost 8 bases; unmatched junction nucleotides: 7. Looked up from germline, CDR1 is GTSNPN and CDR2 is SVGIG (reference sequence). The CDR3 sequence is 14 residues long. This CDR3 is CAWSVGGGFATQYF. Here the CDR3 DNA reads TGTGCCTGGAGTGTAGGCGGGGGGTTTGCTACGCAGTATTTT.

The chain has TRBV30 and TRBJ2-1, with 10 bases fitting TRBD2. From germline, CDR1 is GTSNPN and CDR2 SVGIG (reference sequence). The CDR3 is 19 amino acids. J was trimmed by 2 bases and V by 1 base; bases with no gene match: 14. The CDR3 coding sequence is TGTGCCTGGAGTGGGGGGACCGGGACTAGCGAAAAGGCCTACAATGAGCAGTTCTTC. Amino acid sequence: CAWSGGTGTSEKAYNEQFF.

Concerning this clone itself: At one end, the junction sequence differs from germline, possibly due to a read error. The same CDR3 also results from other DNA sequences found in this sample. CDR3 nucleotides: TGTGCCTGGAGGGTTACTAGCGGGAGGCCCACCGGGGAACTGTTTTTT. The encoded protein is CAWRVTSGRPTGELFF. The chain links TRBV30 to TRBJ2-2; 12 bases fit TRBD2. CDR1 is GTSNPN, CDR2 SVGIG, per germline (reference sequence). The CDR3 sequence is 16 residues long.

This clone turned up a few times. The chain links TRBV11-2 to TRBJ1-1; D is unclear. This CDR3 has 14 residues. Trimming removed 1 base at V and 0 bases at J, with 6 bases between. Germline V lookup: CDR1 SGHAT, CDR2 FQNNGV. The CDR3 DNA sequence: TGTGCCAGCAGCTTAGGGCCAATGAACACTGAAGCTTTCTTT. Protein sequence: CASSLGPMNTEAFF. Looking up the rest from reference TRBV11-2 and TRBJ1-1 gives the full variable domain: EAGVAQSPRYKIIEKRQSVAFWCNPISGHATLYWYQQILGQGPKLLIQFQNNGVVDDSQLPKDRFSAERLKGVDSTLKIQPAKLEDSAVYLCASSLGPMNTEAFFGQGTRLTVV.

This clone was found a few times. The chain combines TRBV7-9 with TRBJ2-3; 8 bases map to TRBD2. The CDR3 sequence is 19 residues long. The trim removed 6 bases at V and 2 bases at J, leaving 19 bases unmatched. CDR1 and CDR2 from the germline V gene are SEHNR and FQNEAQ (reference sequence). The CDR3 coding sequence is TGTGCCAGCAGTTCTCGAATCAGCGGGGGCGACCTATTCACAGATACGCAGTATTTT. Translating gives CASSSRISGGDLFTDTQYF.

The rearrangement links TRBV14 to TRBJ2-1; D not certain. Trimming cost V 1 base and J 4 bases, with 11 bases left between them. Germline V gene sequence: CDR1 SGHDN, CDR2 FVKESK. This CDR3 is built from 15 residues. The CDR3 here is CASSQVAAAYNEQFF. Written as DNA, the CDR3 is TGTGCCAGCAGCCAAGTCGCGGCGGCATACAATGAGCAGTTCTTC.